This TCR beta chain was recorded in a study of CD8+CD57+ T cells in acquired aplastic anemia. Patients selected for sequencing had displayed CD8+CD57+ cell expansion by flow cytometry. Study findings and constraints: Simpson's diversity of CD8+ cells was not significantly different in patients compared with controls.

The study profiled TCR beta VDJ and CDR3 using genomic DNA as template. TCRdb called the reads again in MiXCR, with one record for every CDR3 protein. The sample consists of 100,000 to 150,000 distinct CDR3 sequences, less than 50% of them appearing once. The table lists this clonotype with a few counts. Antigen specificity is unknown. Sequenced input: sorted CD4+, CD8+, or CD8+CD57+ T cells (not recorded which) from PBMCs. The TCR originated in a human donor with aplastic anemia.

In DNA form, the CDR3 reads TGTGCCAGCAGATCTAAAGGTGGCCCCTCCTCCTACAATGAGCAGTTCTTC. It codes for CASRSKGGPSSYNEQFF. V is TRBV3-1 and J is TRBJ2-1; no clear D. The CDR3 totals 17 residues. CDR1 LGHDT and CDR2 YNNKEL come from the germline V gene (reference sequence). Trimming removed 6 bases at V and 0 bases at J, with 18 bases between.